Each of the 21 T cell receptor beta chains below was sequenced from the same sample in a study of blood T cell repertoires in COVID-19 (dated by TCRdb to about 2020). The library was obtained by the immunoSEQ multiplex PCR assay. TCRdb took this table from immuneACCESS and kept in-frame rearrangements with V and J called. Such tables lack part of the clones; where checked against another copy, unresolved V genes explain under half of the gap, and the rest is unexplained. The sample has 150,000 to 200,000 clones on record, roughly 80% of them singletons. The top ten clones comprise roughly 6.3% of the sample. Sequencing was carried out using peripheral blood. The receptors shown here come from a human donor in a cohort sampled during active COVID-19.

This sequence joins TRBV19 and TRBJ1-4; D is ambiguous. CDR3 length: 14 residues. Trimming pared 7 bases from V and 7 bases from J, leaving 16 bases between. The germline V gene encodes CDR1 LNHDA and CDR2 SQIVND (reference sequence). The CDR3 nucleotides are TGTGCCAGTACCATGGACTATTCCTCTGAAAAACTGTTTTTT. This translates into CASTMDYSSEKLFF.

The chain couples TRBV18 to TRBJ1-2; 8 bases match TRBD1. The CDR3 is made up of 16 amino acids. The ends lost 2 bases at V and 3 bases at J; junction bases unmatched: 8. Germline-derived CDR1 and CDR2 are KGHSH and LQKENI. The CDR3 bases are TGTGCCAGCTCACCAAAGGGACAGGACCTGTACTATGGCTACACCTTC. Its translation is CASSPKGQDLYYGYTF.

V is TRBV18 and J is TRBJ1-4, with D possibly being TRBD1 (5 bases). CDR3 length: 18 amino acids. From germline, CDR1 is KGHSH and CDR2 LQKENI. The V end was cut by 5 bases, the J end by 6 bases, with 25 bases between. CDR3 in amino acids: CASSTNSLNWGSDEKLFF. Here the CDR3 DNA reads TGTGCCAGCTCAACCAATAGTCTAAATTGGGGCTCGGATGAAAAACTGTTTTTT.

The chain recombines TRBV6-5 with TRBJ2-7; D may be TRBD1 (7 bases). CDR1 MNHEY and CDR2 SVGAGI come from the germline V gene. The V end was cut by 11 bases, the J end by 8 bases, with 22 bases between. This CDR3 is 13 amino acids long. The CDR3 here is CAASQGGRVKQYF. The CDR3, as DNA: TGTGCCGCCTCGCAGGGGGGACGTGTGAAGCAGTACTTC.

V gene TRBV7-2 combines with J gene TRBJ2-1; 10 positions match TRBD2. Germline-derived CDR1 and CDR2 are SGHTA and FQGNSA. Unmatched junction bases numbered 4, after V lost 1 base and J lost 4 bases. CDR3 length equals 16 residues. For the CDR3, the DNA is TGTGCCAGCAGCTTAGATGCTAGCGGGAGATACAATGAGCAGTTCTTC. Amino acids: CASSLDASGRYNEQFF.

The chain has TRBV5-1 and TRBJ1-1, with TRBD1 matching 9 bases. The CDR3 is made up of 14 amino acids. V was clipped by 4 bases and J by 6 bases; unmatched bases: 7. Germline assignment: CDR1 SGHRS and CDR2 YFSETQ. CDR3 in amino acids: CASSETGGLAEAFF. DNA for the CDR3: TGCGCCAGCAGCGAAACAGGGGGCTTGGCTGAAGCTTTCTTT.

The chain carries TRBV19 and TRBJ1-6; D is perhaps TRBD1 (6 bases). The CDR3 is made up of 16 amino acids. Trimming stripped 6 bases from V and 0 bases from J, with 12 bases between. CDR1 and CDR2 (germline): LNHDA, SQIVND (reference sequence). The CDR3 loop is CASRKHRDSYNSPLHF. CDR3 nucleotide sequence: TGTGCCAGTAGGAAACACAGGGACTCCTATAATTCACCCCTCCACTTT.

V and J are TRBV10-2 and TRBJ1-2; D remains ambiguous. Deletions cut 5 bases from V and 2 bases from J, with 12 bases between. The germline V gene encodes CDR1 WSHSY and CDR2 SAAADI. This CDR3 has 14 amino acids. For the CDR3, the DNA is TGCGCCAGCAGTCGAGGGCAGTTAAACTATGGCTACACCTTC. Protein sequence: CASSRGQLNYGYTF.

The chain joins TRBV29-1 to TRBJ1-4, with D unresolved. There are 11 residues in the CDR3. Trimming stripped 4 bases from V and 7 bases from J, with 7 bases between. Germline CDR1 reads SQVTM; CDR2 reads ANQGSEA. As DNA, the CDR3 is TGCAGCGTTGGGGCAGTTGAAAAACTGTTTTTT. It codes for CSVGAVEKLFF.

The V call is TRBV7-8, the J call TRBJ1-6; TRBD1 might be the D (5 bases). V gave up 5 bases and J gave up 0 bases, with 8 bases separating them. CDR3 length: 15 amino acids. Germline values: CDR1 SGHVS, CDR2 FQNEAQ. The CDR3 sequence: CASSPDSSYNSPLHF. The CDR3 region has the DNA TGTGCCAGCAGCCCCGACAGCTCCTATAATTCACCCCTCCACTTT.

The chain joins TRBV6-5 to TRBJ2-2, with a tentative D call TRBD2 (6 bases). The V gene lost 5 bases and the J gene lost 0 bases, with 10 bases spanning the gap. Germline V lookup: CDR1 MNHEY, CDR2 SVGAGI. The CDR3 sequence is 15 residues long. The CDR3 bases are TGTGCCAGCAGTACGGGGGAAGCGAACACCGGGGAGCTGTTTTTT. This sequence encodes CASSTGEANTGELFF.

This sequence joins TRBV7-9 and TRBJ1-6; 7 bases match TRBD1. The CDR3 covers 15 residues. With V trimmed by 5 bases and J by 5 bases, 6 bases remained unmatched. Germline CDR1 SEHNR, CDR2 FQNEAQ (reference sequence). Written as DNA, the CDR3 is TGTGCCAGCAGCGCTACACAGGGGAATAATTCACCCCTCCACTTT. It codes for CASSATQGNNSPLHF.

This clone came up a few times. This chain joins TRBV2 and TRBJ1-2; weak D call: TRBD1 (6 bases). The CDR3 runs to 13 residues. V lost 8 bases to trimming and J lost 2 bases, with 12 bases between them. Germline V gene lookup returns CDR1 SNHLY and CDR2 FYNNEI. The CDR3 coding sequence is TGTGCCAGCGGGGGGGCGCAGAACTATGGCTACACCTTC. Protein: CASGGAQNYGYTF.

V and J are TRBV4-1 and TRBJ2-3; 10 bases agree with TRBD2. The CDR3 runs 18 residues. Germline-derived CDR1 and CDR2 are MGHRA and YSYEKL. Trimming cost V 6 bases and J 0 bases; bases outside gene matches: 12. This chain's CDR3 is CASSREGLAGDSTDTQYF. Here the CDR3 DNA reads TGCGCCAGCAGTCGGGAAGGGCTAGCGGGGGATAGCACAGATACGCAGTATTTT.

This clone was detected once. The chain uses TRBV10-2 and TRBJ1-6; no clear D gene. CDR1 and CDR2 (germline): WSHSY, SAAADI. V lost 0 bases and J 5 bases, leaving 11 bases between the germline ends. The CDR3 extends over 16 amino acids. The CDR3 loop reads CASSESPRGDNSPLHF. DNA of the CDR3: TGCGCCAGCAGTGAGTCACCCCGCGGGGATAATTCACCCCTCCACTTT.

The chain couples TRBV9 to TRBJ1-2, with 7 nucleotides matching TRBD1. CDR1 and CDR2 (germline): SGDLS, YYNGEE. Trimming removed 2 bases from V and 2 bases from J; junction bases left unmatched: 9. CDR3 length: 16 residues. The CDR3 nucleotides read TGTGCCAGCAGCGTCCTCCCCCAGGGGGACAACTATGGCTACACCTTC. Protein sequence: CASSVLPQGDNYGYTF.

The J gene is TRBJ2-7, the V gene TRBV10-3; 9 bases align to TRBD1. Trimming took 9 bases from V and 4 from J; bases not matched to a gene: 4. Germline loops: CDR1 ENHRY, CDR2 SYGVKD. The CDR3 is 12 amino acids. Written as DNA, the CDR3 is TGTGCCATTGGACAGGGGACTTACGAGCAGTACTTC. This sequence encodes CAIGQGTYEQYF.

V usage is TRBV23-1 and J usage is TRBJ2-7; 7 bases fit TRBD2. TRBV23-1 is an open reading frame, and its role is uncertain. The trim removed 7 bases at V and 3 bases at J, leaving 6 bases unmatched. The CDR3 loop spans 13 amino acids. Written as DNA, the CDR3 is TGCGCCAGCACTCGGGGGGAATTCTACGAGCAGTACTTC. Amino acid sequence: CASTRGEFYEQYF.

This clone was recorded only once. The genes are TRBV9 and TRBJ2-5, with 9 bases that match TRBD2. Per the germline V gene, CDR1 is SGDLS and CDR2 is YYNGEE. Unmatched junction bases numbered 10, after V lost 0 bases and J lost 4 bases. The length of the CDR3 is 17 residues. DNA of the CDR3: TGTGCCAGCAGCGTAGGAGCTAGCGGGGTAGAGATAGAGACCCAGTACTTC. The encoded protein is CASSVGASGVEIETQYF.

J is TRBJ2-1 and V is TRBV3-1 (or the pseudogene TRBV3-2); D is possibly TRBD2 (6 bases). The V end lost 1 base, the J end lost 5 bases, and 9 bases lay between the germline ends. The CDR3 is 14 amino acids. Germline V gives CDR1 LGHDT, CDR2 YNNKEL (reference sequence). CDR3 DNA: TGTGCCAGCAGCCAAGGCGGGGTCCACAATGAGCAGTTCTTC. It yields the protein CASSQGGVHNEQFF.

This clone was counted only a few times. The chain uses TRBV2 and TRBJ1-2; the D is unclear. The germline V and J ends were trimmed by 4 bases and 10 bases, with 19 bases remaining between them. This CDR3 contains 14 residues. CDR1 is SNHLY and CDR2 is FYNNEI in the germline V gene. The CDR3 coding sequence is TGTGCCAGCAGTGCGCCACTAGTTGACCCGAACTACACCTTC. Residues: CASSAPLVDPNYTF. The full variable domain, completed using reference TRBV2 and TRBJ1-2, is EPEVTQTPSHQVTQMGQEVILRCVPISNHLYFYWYRQILGQKVEFLVSFYNNEISEKSEIFDDQFSVERPDGSNFTLKIRSTKLEDSAMYFCASSAPLVDPNYTFGSGTRLTVV.